The 21 T cell receptor beta chains listed next were all sequenced from one sample in a study of regulatory T cells in long-lasting Graves disease. The TCR beta library used iRepertoire HTBI primers with Arm-PCR amplification of CDR3. TCRdb itself ran the multiplex PCR reads through MiXCR, one entry per CDR3 protein. Altogether 500,000 or so distinct CDR3 sequences are present, 15% to 20% being singletons, with the ten largest covering 9% to 15%. Time point of the sample: newly diagnosed GD, antithyroid drugs for less than 3 months. The TCR library was made from RNA extracted from PBMCs. This same sample was also taken into another study, of T cells in Graves' hyperthyroidism and ophthalmopathy.

The sample here was peripheral blood mononuclear cells (PBMCs), taken at new diagnosis, from a patient treated with antithyroid drugs. The receptors originated from a man between 40 and 49 years old with Graves disease.

This clonotype was recorded a few times. V usage is TRBV2 and J usage is TRBJ1-6; no reliable D call. From germline, CDR1 is SNHLY and CDR2 FYNNEI. Trimming shortened V by 3 bases and J by 7 bases, and 10 bases separated the two germline ends. The CDR3 has 14 amino acids. DNA for the CDR3: TGTGCCAGCAGTGAGAGGGCAGCGAATTCACCCCTCCACTTT. Residues: CASSERAANSPLHF.

This clonotype was recorded at least ten times. V gene TRBV20-1 combines with J gene TRBJ2-7; D is unresolved. Between the trimmed V and J ends, which lost 0 bases and 2 bases, there was a span of 14 bases. The CDR3 runs 15 residues. Per germline, CDR1 DFQATT and CDR2 SNEGSKA (reference sequence). CDR3 loop: CSAREVMGSTYEQYF. For the CDR3, the DNA is TGCAGTGCTAGAGAGGTGATGGGCTCCACCTACGAGCAGTACTTC.

This clonotype was observed many times. The chain couples TRBV5-1 to TRBJ2-1, with D perhaps TRBD1 (5 bases). CDR1 and CDR2 (germline): SGHRS, YFSETQ. The V end lost 1 base, the J end lost 7 bases, and 12 bases lay between the germline ends. The CDR3 has 14 amino acids. CDR3 bases: TGCGCCAGCAGCTTGCCATCAGGGATTAATGAGCAGTTCTTC. It encodes CASSLPSGINEQFF. Full variable domain (missing parts from reference TRBV5-1 and TRBJ2-1): KAGVTQTPRYLIKTRGQQVTLSCSPISGHRSVSWYQQTPGQGLQFLFEYFSETQRNKGNFPGRFSGRQFSNSRSEMNVSTLELGDSALYLCASSLPSGINEQFFGPGTRLTVL.

The sample holds many counts of this clonotype. The chain uses TRBV28 and TRBJ1-2, with D unresolved. Trimming took 3 bases from V and 2 from J, leaving 19 bases between them. The CDR3 is 17 residues long. CDR1 is MDHEN and CDR2 is SYDVKM in the germline V gene. The CDR3 DNA reads TGTGCCAGCAGTTTCCCTCCTACTCGACGGGGAAACTATGGCTACACCTTC. Protein product: CASSFPPTRRGNYGYTF.

The chain uses TRBV27 and TRBJ1-1; D might be TRBD1 (5 bases). The CDR3 contains 14 residues. The germline V gene has CDR1 MNHEY and CDR2 SMNVEV (reference sequence). The V gene lost 3 bases and the J gene lost 4 bases, with 12 bases spanning the gap. This CDR3 is CASSFRGRGTEAFF. The CDR3 bases are TGTGCCAGCAGTTTCCGGGGCCGAGGCACTGAAGCTTTCTTT.

This clonotype occurred many times. The chain couples TRBV27 to TRBJ2-1; D may match TRBD1 or TRBD2 (5 bases each). The CDR3 is 15 residues long. With 5 bases removed from V and 0 bases from J, the gap between germline ends came to 11 bases. Germline-derived CDR1 and CDR2 are MNHEY and SMNVEV (reference sequence). CDR3 in amino acids: CASSVGASSYNEQFF. CDR3 DNA: TGTGCCAGCAGTGTCGGGGCGAGCTCCTACAATGAGCAGTTCTTC.

This clonotype was observed many times. The rearrangement joins TRBV6-1 to TRBJ2-1; D tentatively reads TRBD1 or TRBD2 (5 bases each). The V and J ends lost 0 bases and 4 bases respectively, with 10 bases between them. CDR1 and CDR2 from the germline V gene are MNHNS and SASEGT. CDR3 length: 15 residues. The CDR3 region is CASSEAGTGYNEQFF. CDR3 DNA: TGTGCCAGCAGTGAAGCCGGGACGGGGTACAATGAGCAGTTCTTC.

The chain couples TRBV27 to TRBJ2-1; possibly TRBD2 for D (5 bases). The germline V gene encodes CDR1 MNHEY and CDR2 SMNVEV (reference sequence). The CDR3 is made up of 14 amino acids. Trimming cost V 5 bases and J 5 bases, with 13 bases left between them. CDR3 DNA: TGTGCCAGCAGTGGGCGTGGACTCAACAATGAGCAGTTCTTC. This encodes CASSGRGLNNEQFF.

This clonotype came up many times. The genes are TRBV29-1 and TRBJ2-1, with D uncertain. The CDR3 totals 10 residues. V dropped 0 bases and J dropped 9 bases, with 3 bases sitting between them. CDR1 and CDR2 (germline): SQVTM, ANQGSEA. CDR3 residues: CSVEDIEQFF. CDR3 sequence (DNA): TGCAGCGTTGAAGATATTGAGCAGTTCTTC.

This chain connects TRBV29-1 to TRBJ2-7, with 9 bases matching TRBD2. This CDR3 spans 15 amino acids. Germline CDR1 SQVTM, CDR2 ANQGSEA. V trimming: 3 bases; J trimming: 4 bases; junction bases outside the gene matches: 10. The CDR3 spells CSVENWREGLYEQYF. The CDR3 DNA follows: TGCAGCGTTGAGAATTGGCGGGAGGGCCTTTACGAGCAGTACTTC.

This chain uses TRBV7-4 with TRBJ1-5; TRBD1 aligns across 7 bases. The CDR3 is 17 amino acids. After removal of 3 bases from V and 0 bases from J, the junction contained 8 bases not matched to a gene. Germline CDR1 reads SGHVT; CDR2 reads SQSDAQ. The chain's CDR3 is CASSFDRDPNSNQPQHF. As DNA, the CDR3 is TGTGCCAGCAGCTTTGACAGGGACCCTAATAGCAATCAGCCCCAGCATTTT.

There are a few counts of this clonotype. The rearrangement uses TRBV12-3 or TRBV12-4 and TRBJ2-2, with 9 bases lining up with TRBD1. The CDR3 consists of 15 residues. Trimming removed 5 bases from V and 4 bases from J; junction bases left unmatched: 5. The CDR3 loop reads CASSRDRAGTGELFF. The CDR3 region has the DNA TGTGCCAGCAGTAGGGACAGGGCGGGCACCGGGGAGCTGTTTTTT.

The chain links TRBV7-9 to TRBJ2-5; no clear D. Germline V gene data show CDR1 as SEHNR and CDR2 as FQNEAQ (reference sequence). V lost 0 bases to trimming and J lost 5 bases, with 13 bases between them. The CDR3 sequence is 15 residues long. CDR3 DNA sequence: TGTGCCAGCAGCTTAGCGAACTACGCTAAGGAGACCCAGTACTTC. Translating gives CASSLANYAKETQYF.

Many counts were recorded for this clonotype. The rearrangement links TRBV5-1 to TRBJ1-1; 10 nucleotides match TRBD1. Germline V gives CDR1 SGHRS, CDR2 YFSETQ. V was clipped by 4 bases and J by 0 bases; unmatched bases: 0. The CDR3 contains 14 residues. The CDR3 nucleotides read TGCGCCAGCAGCGGGACAGGGGTGAACACTGAAGCTTTCTTT. Encoded protein: CASSGTGVNTEAFF.

This clonotype was detected many times. V usage is TRBV28 and J usage is TRBJ2-4, with 11 positions matching TRBD1. CDR1 and CDR2 (germline): MDHEN, SYDVKM. The trim removed 8 bases at V and 8 bases at J, leaving 8 bases unmatched. The length of the CDR3 is 14 residues. As DNA, the CDR3 is TGTGCCAGCGGGGGACAGGGGGGGCGGGACATTCAGTACTTC. Its protein is CASGGQGGRDIQYF.

There are a few counts of this clonotype. The CDR3 bases are TGTGCCAGCAGCGCAAAAGTTGGGGGGGGCTCTGGGGCCAACGTCCTGACTTTC. It is translated as CASSAKVGGGSGANVLTF. The rearrangement joins TRBV7-3 to TRBJ2-6; 7 bases match TRBD2. V lost 5 bases, J lost 0 bases, and 10 bases stayed unmatched. The CDR3 is 18 residues long. Germline-derived CDR1 and CDR2 are SGHTA and FQGTGA.

This clonotype was recorded a few times. The genes are TRBV24-1 and TRBJ2-2; D might be TRBD2 (6 bases). The V end was cut by 5 bases, the J end by 9 bases, with 21 bases between. The CDR3 loop spans 16 amino acids. Per the germline V gene, CDR1 is KGHDR and CDR2 is SFDVKD. CDR3 in amino acids: CATSGGPLPEGWELFF. CDR3 nucleotide sequence: TGTGCCACCAGTGGGGGACCATTGCCGGAGGGCTGGGAGCTGTTTTTT.

The sample holds one count of this clonotype. The V gene is TRBV10-2, the J gene TRBJ2-1, with TRBD2 matching 10 bases. Germline V gene sequence: CDR1 WSHSY, CDR2 SAAADI. This CDR3 region has 19 residues. After removal of 6 bases from V and 0 bases from J, the junction contained 14 bases not matched to a gene. The CDR3 protein is CASSVVGLAEYLSYNEQFF. DNA of the CDR3: TGCGCCAGCAGCGTCGTTGGACTAGCGGAATACCTCTCCTACAATGAGCAGTTCTTC.

This clonotype was seen repeatedly, ten times or more. The chain recombines TRBV5-1 with TRBJ2-2; 8 bases are a match to TRBD1. The CDR3 loop spans 15 amino acids. Germline V CDR1 and CDR2: SGHRS, YFSETQ. V gave up 2 bases and J gave up 2 bases; unmatched junction bases: 2. CDR3 coding DNA: TGCGCCAGCAGCTTCACAGGGGGAAACACCGGGGAGCTGTTTTTT. Protein: CASSFTGGNTGELFF.

This clonotype was seen at least ten times. The chain combines TRBV9 with TRBJ2-7; TRBD2 agrees at 9 bases. V was clipped by 0 bases and J by 9 bases; unmatched bases: 7. Per the germline V gene, CDR1 is SGDLS and CDR2 is YYNGEE. This CDR3 has 14 amino acids. This chain's CDR3 is CASSVGSSGSAQYF. CDR3 in DNA: TGTGCCAGCAGCGTAGGTAGTAGCGGGAGCGCGCAGTACTTC.

Many counts were recorded for this clonotype. V usage is TRBV5-5 and J usage is TRBJ2-2, with 9 bases that match TRBD1. Unmatched junction bases numbered 5, after V lost 2 bases and J lost 6 bases. This CDR3 is built from 15 residues. Germline V gene data show CDR1 as SGHKS and CDR2 as YYEKEE (reference sequence). The CDR3, as DNA: TGTGCCAGCAGCTTTGGACAGGGGAGGTCCGGGGAGCTGTTTTTT. Amino acids: CASSFGQGRSGELFF.